This record covers a single T cell receptor beta chain. This record belongs to a study of PD-L1 blockade in urothelial cancer. On the study more broadly: Of roughly 30 patients, around 25 were males with bladder-origin urothelial cancer. Prior exposure to chemotherapy in patients amounted to 0 to 3 regimens received. Blood samples had a median of approximately 140,000 T cells, more than 65,000 unique TCRs, and clonality roughly 0.088.

J lost 2 bases, V lost 5 bases, and 12 bases had no gene match. This CDR3 region has 17 residues. Germline V CDR1 and CDR2: SGHVS, FQNEAQ. The table came from immunoSEQ multiplex PCR; TCRdb's copy has only in-frame clones and leaves some out. The sample has about 76,000 clones; 85% to 95% are singletons. The time point denotes: peripheral blood 6 weeks after treatment start. This TCR came from an elderly woman with urothelial cancer. This chain links TRBV7-8 with TRBJ1-3, with TRBD1 identical over 7 bases. Sequences were derived from PBMCs, sampled around atezolizumab (anti-PD-L1) treatment. As DNA, the CDR3 is TGTGCCAGCAGCCCTTTTTTGGGGCAGGGGGCTGGAAACACCATATATTTT. Its protein product is CASSPFLGQGAGNTIYF. The full variable domain, rest sourced from reference TRBV7-8 and TRBJ1-3, is GAGVSQSPRYKVAKRGQDVALRCDPISGHVSLFWYQQALGQGPEFLTYFQNEAQLDKSGLPSDRFFAERPEGSVSTLKIQRTQQEDSAVYLCASSPFLGQGAGNTIYFGEGSWLTVV.